These T cell receptor beta chains were read from a single sample in a study of Ad26.COV2.S vaccination and SARS-CoV-2 variants. Using immunoSEQ multiplex PCR, the repertoire was profiled, and TCRdb retains in-frame clones only, with some absent. The profile shows some 520,000 clones, around nine tenths of them singletons. Sequencing was performed on peripheral blood, taken in a trial of Ad26.COV2.S vaccine versus placebo. Receptor source: a person between 18 and 60 years old who received the Ad26.COV2.S COVID-19 vaccine or a placebo. Both conserved end residues are part of each CDR3. The D gene is left open where the match is weak. A row's size may be missing; if present it is once, few, many or a size class.

clone size | D gene | J gene | V gene | CDR3 protein | CDR3 DNA
. | . | TRBJ2-6 | TRBV19 | CASSILEGVVPGANVLTF | TGTGCCAGTAGTATATTGGAGGGAGTAGTCCCTGGGGCCAACGTCCTGACTTTC
. | . | TRBJ1-5 | TRBV19 | CASRGQGNQPQHF | TGTGCCAGTAGAGGGCAGGGGAATCAGCCCCAGCATTTT
. | . | TRBJ2-1 | TRBV12-3/TRBV12-4 | CASSSGTNNEQFF | TGTGCCAGCAGTTCCGGGACCAACAATGAGCAGTTCTTC
. | . | TRBJ1-3 | TRBV30 | CASQGTARNTIYF | TGTGCCTCCCAGGGGACCGCCCGAAACACCATATATTTT
. | TRBD1 | TRBJ1-5 | TRBV29-1 | CSVRTGDNQPQHF | TGCAGCGTTCGGACAGGGGACAATCAGCCCCAGCATTTT
. | . | TRBJ1-1 | TRBV18 | CASSPTENTEAFF | TGTGCCAGCTCACCTACAGAGAACACTGAAGCTTTCTTT
. | TRBD1 | TRBJ2-3 | TRBV5-4 | CASSLEGRGLTDTQYF | TGTGCCAGCAGCCTGGAGGGCAGGGGGCTAACAGATACGCAGTATTTT
. | . | TRBJ2-1 | TRBV7-2 | CASSLARPSSYNEQFF | TGTGCCAGCAGCTTAGCCAGGCCGAGCTCCTACAATGAGCAGTTCTTC
. | . | TRBJ2-3 | TRBV29-1 | CSVVGVRSTDTQYF | TGCAGCGTTGTGGGTGTGAGAAGCACAGATACGCAGTATTTT
. | . | TRBJ2-2 | TRBV7-3 | CASQSANTGELFF | TGTGCCAGCCAGTCCGCGAACACCGGGGAGCTGTTTTTT
. | . | TRBJ2-3 | TRBV6-2/TRBV6-3 | CASSPPGPLQDTQYF | TGTGCCAGCAGTCCCCCGGGCCCCCTTCAGGATACGCAGTATTTT
. | . | TRBJ2-3 | TRBV2 | CASRTGPTSTDTQYF | TGTGCCAGCAGAACGGGGCCGACTAGCACAGATACGCAGTATTTT
. | TRBD1 | TRBJ2-5 | TRBV28 | CASRPPGQGETQYF | TGTGCCAGCAGGCCGCCGGGACAGGGAGAGACCCAGTACTTC
. | . | TRBJ2-1 | TRBV9 | CASSVDPMGGTRNEQFF | TGTGCCAGCAGCGTAGACCCCATGGGCGGGACTCGGAATGAGCAGTTCTTC
. | TRBD2 | TRBJ2-6 | TRBV11-2 | CASSLVGLAGFSGANVLTF | TGTGCCAGCAGCCTGGTCGGACTAGCGGGCTTCTCTGGGGCCAACGTCCTGACTTTC
. | TRBD1 | TRBJ1-2 | TRBV12-3/TRBV12-4 | CASSRDRVYGYTF | TGTGCCAGCAGTCGAGACAGGGTATATGGCTACACCTTC
. | TRBD2 | TRBJ2-3 | TRBV6-4 | CASRPLAGGSTDTQYF | TGTGCCAGCAGACCCTTAGCGGGAGGAAGCACAGATACGCAGTATTTT
. | . | TRBJ2-3 | TRBV4-2 | CASSQEMDSGRGTDTQYF | TGTGCCAGCAGCCAAGAGATGGACTCCGGACGAGGCACAGATACGCAGTATTTT
once | . | TRBJ1-2 | TRBV6-1 | CATNLYGYTF | TGTGCCACCAACCTTTATGGCTACACCTTC
. | . | TRBJ2-7 | TRBV7-3 | CASSWSAGSHEQYF | TGTGCCAGCAGCTGGTCCGCTGGGTCCCACGAGCAGTACTTC
. | . | TRBJ1-5 | TRBV30 | CAWSSGAQQPQHF | TGTGCCTGGAGTTCGGGGGCACAGCAGCCCCAGCATTTT
. | TRBD2 | TRBJ2-2 | TRBV19 | CASSITGLAGGAGELFF | TGTGCCAGTAGTATAACTGGACTAGCGGGAGGGGCCGGGGAGCTGTTTTTT
. | TRBD2 | TRBJ2-1 | TRBV5-6 | CASSGEGLATPYNEQFF | TGTGCCAGCAGCGGGGAGGGTCTCGCCACCCCCTACAATGAGCAGTTCTTC
. | . | TRBJ2-7 | TRBV6-6 | CASSYVGAGYEQYF | TGTGCCAGCAGTTACGTAGGAGCGGGCTACGAGCAGTACTTC
. | . | TRBJ2-7 | TRBV9 | CASSDDGVGEQYF | TGTGCCAGCAGCGACGACGGGGTTGGCGAGCAGTACTTC
. | TRBD2 | TRBJ2-7 | TRBV6-1 | CASSEAGGEYEQYF | TGTGCCAGCAGTGAAGCGGGGGGGGAGTACGAGCAGTACTTC
once | . | TRBJ2-7 | TRBV15 | CATSSPPGAYGYEQYF | TGTGCCACCAGCTCGCCCCCAGGGGCCTACGGCTACGAGCAGTACTTC
. | . | TRBJ2-3 | TRBV7-2 | CASSLVVADTQYF | TGTGCCAGCAGCTTAGTGGTAGCGGATACGCAGTATTTT
. | TRBD2 | TRBJ2-2 | TRBV7-2 | CASSSGTSGYTGELFF | TGTGCCAGCAGCTCCGGGACTAGCGGATACACCGGGGAGCTGTTTTTT
. | TRBD1 | TRBJ2-3 | TRBV29-1 | CSVARGQGDTQYF | TGCAGCGTTGCCAGGGGGCAGGGAGATACGCAGTATTTT
. | TRBD1 | TRBJ1-4 | TRBV28 | CASSQGAGGEKLFF | TGTGCCAGCAGCCAGGGGGCGGGAGGGGAAAAACTGTTTTTT
. | . | TRBJ1-1 | TRBV7-2 | CASSSTGPYTEAFF | TGTGCCAGCAGCTCAACGGGACCATACACTGAAGCTTTCTTT
. | . | TRBJ1-2 | TRBV6-1 | CASSEAGQGRQFTF | TGTGCCAGCAGTGAAGCGGGGCAGGGCCGTCAGTTCACCTTC
. | . | TRBJ1-2 | TRBV19 | CASSIVKTEYGYTF | TGTGCCAGTAGTATAGTCAAGACAGAGTATGGCTACACCTTC
once | TRBD1 | TRBJ1-1 | TRBV19 | CASSIGGQGWAEAFF | TGTGCCAGTAGTATAGGGGGACAGGGTTGGGCTGAAGCTTTCTTT
many | . | TRBJ1-5 | TRBV7-9 | CASSLQGNQPQHF | TGTGCCAGCAGCTTACAGGGCAATCAGCCCCAGCATTTT
few | . | TRBJ2-7 | TRBV28 | CASSSPGLGSSEQYF | TGTGCCAGCAGTTCACCCGGTCTGGGGTCTAGCGAGCAGTACTTC
. | . | TRBJ1-5 | TRBV19 | CASSAKDRSAFPQHF | TGTGCCAGTAGTGCTAAAGACAGGTCAGCTTTCCCCCAGCATTTT
. | . | TRBJ1-2 | TRBV4-2 | CASSRGRGANGYGYTF | TGTGCCAGCAGCCGCGGGAGGGGGGCAAATGGCTATGGCTACACCTTC
few | . | TRBJ1-2 | TRBV6-6 | CASSYPNTPNRAGYTF | TGTGCCAGCAGCTACCCTAACACTCCGAACAGGGCTGGCTACACCTTC
once | . | TRBJ2-7 | TRBV3-1/TRBV3-2 | CASSQGITGSHEQYF | TGTGCCAGCAGCCAAGGAATCACCGGGTCCCACGAGCAGTACTTC
. | . | TRBJ2-7 | TRBV28 | CASSFVGGEQYF | TGTGCCAGCAGTTTTGTGGGCGGTGAGCAGTACTTC
. | TRBD1 | TRBJ1-1 | TRBV27 | CASSLLTGVGSNTEAFF | TGTGCCAGCAGTTTATTGACAGGGGTGGGGTCGAACACTGAAGCTTTCTTT
. | TRBD2 | TRBJ2-1 | TRBV24-1 | CATSDTGTSGYNEQFF | TGTGCCACCAGTGACACCGGGACTAGCGGCTACAATGAGCAGTTCTTC
. | TRBD1 | TRBJ2-2 | TRBV28 | CASSLSGQGRAGELFF | TGTGCCAGCAGTTTATCCGGACAGGGGCGGGCCGGGGAGCTGTTTTTT
. | TRBD2 | TRBJ2-1 | TRBV7-3 | CASSRVSGRANEQFF | TGTGCCAGCAGCAGGGTTAGCGGGAGAGCCAATGAGCAGTTCTTC
. | . | TRBJ2-7 | TRBV20-1 | CSASHGIGRADEQYF | TGCAGTGCTAGTCATGGAATCGGCAGGGCGGACGAGCAGTACTTC
. | . | TRBJ2-3 | TRBV19 | CASSTRPSQADTQYF | TGTGCCAGTAGTACCAGGCCCTCGCAGGCAGATACGCAGTATTTT
. | TRBD1 | TRBJ1-2 | TRBV12-3/TRBV12-4 | CASSRDSYGYTF | TGTGCCAGCAGTCGGGACAGCTATGGCTACACCTTC
. | . | TRBJ2-1 | TRBV6-6 | CASSPRAGEQFF | TGTGCCAGCAGCCCCCGGGCGGGTGAGCAGTTCTTC
. | . | TRBJ1-1 | TRBV7-9 | CASSRTNTEAFF | TGTGCCAGCAGCCGCACAAACACTGAAGCTTTCTTT
. | TRBD1 | TRBJ2-7 | TRBV18 | CASSPPGQGYSEQYF | TGTGCCAGCTCACCACCGGGACAGGGTTATTCCGAGCAGTACTTC